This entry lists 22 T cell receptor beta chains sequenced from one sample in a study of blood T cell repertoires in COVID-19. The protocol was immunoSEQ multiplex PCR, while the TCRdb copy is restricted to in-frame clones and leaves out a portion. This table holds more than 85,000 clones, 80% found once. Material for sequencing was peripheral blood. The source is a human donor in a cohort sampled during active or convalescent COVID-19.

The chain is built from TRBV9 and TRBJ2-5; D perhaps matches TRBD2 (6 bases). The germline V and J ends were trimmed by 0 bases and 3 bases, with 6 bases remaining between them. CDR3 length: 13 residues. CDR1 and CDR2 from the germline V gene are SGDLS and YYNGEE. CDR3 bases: TGTGCCAGCAGCGTAGCGGGAGAAGAGACCCAGTACTTC. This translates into CASSVAGEETQYF.

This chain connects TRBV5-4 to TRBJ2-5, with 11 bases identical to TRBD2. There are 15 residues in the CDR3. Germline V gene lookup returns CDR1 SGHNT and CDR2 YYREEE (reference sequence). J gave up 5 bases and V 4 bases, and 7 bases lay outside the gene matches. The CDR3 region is CASSRTSGSVETQYF. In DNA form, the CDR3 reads TGTGCCAGCAGCAGGACTAGCGGGTCTGTGGAGACCCAGTACTTC.

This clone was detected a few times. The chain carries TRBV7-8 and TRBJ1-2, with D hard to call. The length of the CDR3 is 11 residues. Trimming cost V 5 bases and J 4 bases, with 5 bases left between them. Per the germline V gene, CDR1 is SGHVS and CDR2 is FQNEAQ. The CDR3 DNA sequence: TGTGCCAGCAGCCCATTCTATGGCTACACCTTC. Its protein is CASSPFYGYTF.

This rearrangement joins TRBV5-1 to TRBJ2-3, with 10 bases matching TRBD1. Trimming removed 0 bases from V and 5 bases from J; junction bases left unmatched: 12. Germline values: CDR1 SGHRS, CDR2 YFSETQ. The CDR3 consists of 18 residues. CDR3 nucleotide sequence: TGCGCCAGCAGCTTGGGACCACCGGGACAGGGGATTCAAGATACGCAGTATTTT. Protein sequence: CASSLGPPGQGIQDTQYF.

CDR3 nucleotide sequence: TGCAGCGTTGAGGCTAGCGGGTTCCGGGGGGAGCAGTTCTTC. It yields the protein CSVEASGFRGEQFF. The chain links TRBV29-1 to TRBJ2-1; 8 bases match TRBD2. J gave up 10 bases and V 3 bases, and 11 bases lay outside the gene matches. Germline V gives CDR1 SQVTM, CDR2 ANQGSEA. CDR3 size: 14 residues.

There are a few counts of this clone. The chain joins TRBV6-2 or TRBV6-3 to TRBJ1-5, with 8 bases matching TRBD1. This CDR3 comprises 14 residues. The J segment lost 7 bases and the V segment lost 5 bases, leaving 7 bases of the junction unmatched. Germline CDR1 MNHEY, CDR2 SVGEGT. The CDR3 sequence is CASSTRGRDQPQHF. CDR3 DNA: TGTGCCAGCAGTACCAGGGGGCGGGACCAGCCCCAGCATTTT.

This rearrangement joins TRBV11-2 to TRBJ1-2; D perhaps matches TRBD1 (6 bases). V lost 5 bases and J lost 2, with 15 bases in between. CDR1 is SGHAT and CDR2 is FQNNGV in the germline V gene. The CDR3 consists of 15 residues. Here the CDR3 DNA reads TGTGCCAGCAGCATCGGAACTGGACAGAACTATGGCTACACCTTC. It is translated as CASSIGTGQNYGYTF.

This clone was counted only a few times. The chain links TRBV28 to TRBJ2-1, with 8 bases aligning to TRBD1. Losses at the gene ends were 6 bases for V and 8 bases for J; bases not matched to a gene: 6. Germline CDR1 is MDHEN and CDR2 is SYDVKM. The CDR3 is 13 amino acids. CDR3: CASRYQGAYEQFF. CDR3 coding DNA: TGTGCCAGCAGATACCAGGGGGCGTATGAGCAGTTCTTC.

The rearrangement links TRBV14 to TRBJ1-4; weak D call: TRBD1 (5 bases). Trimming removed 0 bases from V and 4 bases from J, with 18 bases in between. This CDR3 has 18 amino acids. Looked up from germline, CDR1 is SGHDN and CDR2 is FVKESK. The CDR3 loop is CASSQDGSRVQGNEKLFF. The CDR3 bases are TGTGCCAGCAGCCAAGATGGATCCAGGGTTCAGGGTAATGAAAAACTGTTTTTT.

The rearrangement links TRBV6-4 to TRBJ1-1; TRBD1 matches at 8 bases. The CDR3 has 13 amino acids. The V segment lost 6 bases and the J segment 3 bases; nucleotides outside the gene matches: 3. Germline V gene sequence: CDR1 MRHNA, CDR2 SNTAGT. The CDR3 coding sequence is TGTGCCAGCAGACAGGGGGAGTACACTGAAGCTTTCTTT. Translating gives CASRQGEYTEAFF.

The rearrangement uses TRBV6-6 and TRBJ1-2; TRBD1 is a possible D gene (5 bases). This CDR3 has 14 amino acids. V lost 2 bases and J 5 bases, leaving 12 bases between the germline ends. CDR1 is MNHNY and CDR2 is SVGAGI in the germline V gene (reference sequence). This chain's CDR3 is CASSYTDRPYGYTF. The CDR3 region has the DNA TGTGCCAGCAGTTACACAGACAGACCATATGGCTACACCTTC.

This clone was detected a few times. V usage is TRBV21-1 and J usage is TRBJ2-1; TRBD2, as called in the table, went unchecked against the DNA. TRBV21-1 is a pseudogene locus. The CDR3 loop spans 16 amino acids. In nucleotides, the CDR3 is TGTGCCAGCAGCAAAGGGGGAGAGGTGACCTACAATGAGCAGTTCTTC. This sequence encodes CASSKGGEVTYNEQFF.

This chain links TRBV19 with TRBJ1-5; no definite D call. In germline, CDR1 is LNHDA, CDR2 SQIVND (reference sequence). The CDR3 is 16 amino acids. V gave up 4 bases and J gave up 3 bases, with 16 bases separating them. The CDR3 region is CASSRVATGINQPQHF. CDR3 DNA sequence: TGTGCCAGTAGTAGGGTAGCCACCGGGATCAATCAGCCCCAGCATTTT.

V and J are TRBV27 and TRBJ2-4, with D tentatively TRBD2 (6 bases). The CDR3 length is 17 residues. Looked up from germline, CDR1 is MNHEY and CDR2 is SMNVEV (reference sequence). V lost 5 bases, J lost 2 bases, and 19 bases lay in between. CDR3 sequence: CASSPYGGSVTKNIQYF. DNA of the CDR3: TGTGCCAGCAGTCCCTATGGGGGGTCCGTCACCAAAAACATTCAGTACTTC.

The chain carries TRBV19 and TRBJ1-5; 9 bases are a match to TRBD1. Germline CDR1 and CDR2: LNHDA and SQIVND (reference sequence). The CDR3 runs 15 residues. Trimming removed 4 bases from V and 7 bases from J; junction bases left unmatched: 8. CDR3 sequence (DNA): TGTGCCAGTAGTAGCCGGGACAGGGTTTCCCAGCCCCAGCATTTT. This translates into CASSSRDRVSQPQHF.

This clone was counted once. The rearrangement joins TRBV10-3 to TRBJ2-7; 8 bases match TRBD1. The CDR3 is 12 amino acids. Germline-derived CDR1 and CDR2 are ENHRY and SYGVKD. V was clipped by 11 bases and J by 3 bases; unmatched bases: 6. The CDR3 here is CASGTGVYEQYF. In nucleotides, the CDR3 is TGTGCCTCTGGGACAGGAGTCTACGAGCAGTACTTC.

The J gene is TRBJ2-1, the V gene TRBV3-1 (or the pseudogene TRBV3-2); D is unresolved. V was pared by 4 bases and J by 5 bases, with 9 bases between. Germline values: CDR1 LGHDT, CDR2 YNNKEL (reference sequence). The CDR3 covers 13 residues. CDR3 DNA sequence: TGTGCCAGCAGCCCCTTTTCTAACAATGAGCAGTTCTTC. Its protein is CASSPFSNNEQFF.

The CDR3 region has the DNA TGTGCCAGCAGCCAAGTTGGACTAGCGGGAGGGCCAGGGACCGGGGAGCTGTTTTTT. This encodes CASSQVGLAGGPGTGELFF. The chain employs TRBV3-1 (or the pseudogene TRBV3-2) and TRBJ2-2; TRBD2 matches at 15 bases. From germline, CDR1 is LGHDT and CDR2 YNNKEL (reference sequence). The junction had 8 bases not matched to a gene; V was cut back by 1 base and J by 5 bases. The CDR3 spans 19 residues.

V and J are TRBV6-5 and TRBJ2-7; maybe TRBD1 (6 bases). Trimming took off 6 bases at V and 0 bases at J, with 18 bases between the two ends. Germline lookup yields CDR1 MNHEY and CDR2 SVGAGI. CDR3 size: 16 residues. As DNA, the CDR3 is TGTGCCAGCAGCTACGGGTGGGCAGGGGCCTCCTACGAGCAGTACTTC. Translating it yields CASSYGWAGASYEQYF.

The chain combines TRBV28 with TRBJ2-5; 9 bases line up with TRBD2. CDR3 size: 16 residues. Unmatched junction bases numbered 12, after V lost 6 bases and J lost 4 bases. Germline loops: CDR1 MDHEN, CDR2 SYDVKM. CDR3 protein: CASRATGSGRRETQYF. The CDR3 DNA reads TGTGCCAGCAGAGCCACAGGGAGCGGGAGGAGAGAGACCCAGTACTTC.

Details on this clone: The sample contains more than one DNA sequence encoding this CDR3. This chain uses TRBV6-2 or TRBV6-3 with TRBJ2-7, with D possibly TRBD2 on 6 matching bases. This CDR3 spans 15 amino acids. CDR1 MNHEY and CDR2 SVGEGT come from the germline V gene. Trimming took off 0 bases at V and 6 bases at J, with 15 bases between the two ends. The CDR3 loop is CASSYSSRGLGEQYF. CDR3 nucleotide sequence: TGTGCCAGCAGTTACTCGAGTCGGGGGTTGGGCGAGCAGTACTTC.

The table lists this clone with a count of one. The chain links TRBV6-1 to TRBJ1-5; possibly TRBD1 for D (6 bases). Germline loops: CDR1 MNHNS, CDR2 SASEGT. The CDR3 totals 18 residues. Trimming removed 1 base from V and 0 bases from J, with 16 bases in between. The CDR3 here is CASSEGRGQPDSNQPQHF. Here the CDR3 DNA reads TGTGCCAGCAGTGAAGGCAGAGGACAGCCTGATAGCAATCAGCCCCAGCATTTT.